This T cell receptor beta chain was sequenced for a study of blood T cells in healthy people across ages. CDR3 length: 15 residues. Trimming removed 10 bases from V and 3 bases from J, with 21 bases in between. Then a second PCR, running roughly 6 to 11 cycles, was carried out with a sample-barcoded 5' primer and a J-beta primer mix. Per sample, CDR3-containing paired-end reads numbered at least 2.5 million. TCRdb itself ran the 5' RACE reads through MiXCR, one entry per CDR3 protein. This sample yields roughly 680,000 distinct CDR3 sequences, of which over 40% are seen a single time; about 13% belongs to the top ten.

The chain is built from TRBV12-3 or TRBV12-4 and TRBJ2-5; D is possibly TRBD2 (6 bases). The sequence was obtained from a woman older than 75 in good health. The sequenced sample was blood. The CDR3 loop is CATKLSGTSKETQYF. The CDR3 nucleotides read TGTGCCACCAAACTTTCCGGGACTTCGAAAGAGACCCAGTACTTC.